This T cell receptor (beta chain) was identified in a study of fetal regulatory T cell absence and autoimmunity. Findings and caveats of the study: Antigen-driven pancreatic autoimmunity before birth in IPEX was inferred from oligoclonal enrichment.

The CDR3 consists of 17 residues. Trimming removed 3 bases from V and 8 bases from J; junction bases left unmatched: 18. Germline V CDR1 and CDR2: MGHRA, YSYEKL. Repertoires were generated with immunoSEQ multiplex PCR, while TCRdb's copy carries only in-frame clones and drops some. The data contain tens of thousands of clones, approximately 83% of them singletons. As to this clone: The antigen is not known.

This chain links TRBV4-1 with TRBJ1-2, with TRBD1 matching over 7 bases. Sequenced input: cord blood. This clonotype originated in a newborn boy with IPEX syndrome. The CDR3 loop is CASSHSTKRQGWGGYTF. CDR3 bases: TGCGCCAGCAGCCACTCGACTAAACGACAGGGATGGGGCGGCTACACCTTC.